Listed here are 10 T cell receptor beta chains from one sample, sequenced in a study of blood T cell repertoires in COVID-19. The protocol was immunoSEQ multiplex PCR, while the TCRdb copy is restricted to in-frame clones and leaves out a portion. The data contain about 270,000 clones, 91% of them singletons. The specimen was peripheral blood. Receptors were obtained from a person aged 18 to 30 with COVID-19, enrolled during active disease.

This chain connects TRBV7-8 to TRBJ1-6; perhaps TRBD1 as D (5 bases). V lost 4 bases to trimming and J lost 0 bases, with 10 bases between them. Germline lookup yields CDR1 SGHVS and CDR2 FQNEAQ. The CDR3 runs 16 residues. The chain's CDR3 is CASSSDKSSYNSPLHF. The CDR3 DNA reads TGTGCCAGCAGCTCGGACAAGAGCTCCTATAATTCACCCCTCCACTTT. Supplemented by reference TRBV7-8 and TRBJ1-6, the full variable domain reads GAGVSQSPRYKVAKRGQDVALRCDPISGHVSLFWYQQALGQGPEFLTYFQNEAQLDKSGLPSDRFFAERPEGSVSTLKIQRTQQEDSAVYLCASSSDKSSYNSPLHFGNGTRLTVT.

The chain couples TRBV5-1 to TRBJ1-1; 7 bases agree with TRBD1. The germline V gene has CDR1 SGHRS and CDR2 YFSETQ. Trimming at V came to 5 bases and at J to 1 base, leaving 5 bases not matched to a gene. CDR3 size: 14 residues. This CDR3 reads CASRSDRQNTEAFF. Written as DNA, the CDR3 is TGCGCCAGCAGGTCGGACAGGCAGAACACTGAAGCTTTCTTT.

V usage is TRBV6-5 and J usage is TRBJ1-1, with no clear D. V lost 4 bases to trimming and J lost 7 bases, with 19 bases between them. The V gene's germline CDR1 is MNHEY and CDR2 SVGAGI. The CDR3 consists of 15 residues. CDR3: CASSFSFGLPGEAFF. CDR3 DNA sequence: TGTGCCAGCAGTTTCTCCTTCGGACTGCCGGGTGAAGCTTTCTTT.

The chain uses TRBV29-1 and TRBJ1-2; D is unresolved. The CDR3 length is 12 residues. The V gene lost 3 bases and the J gene lost 8 bases, with 13 bases spanning the gap. Germline CDR1 reads SQVTM; CDR2 reads ANQGSEA. CDR3 DNA sequence: TGCAGCGTTGACGCGGGTTGGATCGGCTACACCTTC. Amino acids: CSVDAGWIGYTF.

The rearrangement joins TRBV9 to TRBJ1-3; D may be TRBD1 (6 bases). Trimming stripped 0 bases from V and 0 bases from J, with 13 bases between. CDR1 is SGDLS and CDR2 is YYNGEE in the germline V gene. The CDR3 totals 17 residues. The chain's CDR3 is CASSVGSDRFSGNTIYF. CDR3 DNA sequence: TGTGCCAGCAGCGTAGGGAGCGACAGGTTCTCTGGAAACACCATATATTTT.

The chain recombines TRBV28 with TRBJ1-1; D not resolved. The germline gives CDR1 MDHEN, CDR2 SYDVKM. The CDR3 totals 14 residues. V was clipped by 5 bases and J by 6 bases, with 16 bases between them. The CDR3 loop is CASSPLSDIPEAFF. The CDR3 DNA follows: TGTGCCAGCAGTCCTTTATCCGACATACCTGAAGCTTTCTTT.

CDR3 sequence (DNA): TGTGCCGCAGGGGGCGCTGGGGCCAACGTCCTGACTTTC. As protein: CAAGGAGANVLTF. The chain links TRBV10-3 to TRBJ2-6, with 8 bases lining up with TRBD1. V lost 11 bases to trimming and J lost 2 bases; unmatched junction nucleotides: 2. CDR1 is ENHRY, CDR2 SYGVKD, per germline. This CDR3 contains 13 residues.

V gene TRBV24-1 combines with J gene TRBJ2-2, with 8 bases matching TRBD2. Germline trimming cut 4 bases from V and 4 bases from J; bases unmatched to any gene: 1. There are 14 residues in the CDR3. Germline-derived CDR1 and CDR2 are KGHDR and SFDVKD. The CDR3 loop is CATSDSGSTGELFF. The CDR3 DNA is TGTGCCACCAGTGACAGCGGGAGCACCGGGGAGCTGTTTTTT.

The chain carries TRBV30 and TRBJ2-7; tentative D call: TRBD2 (6 bases). The CDR3 spans 13 residues. V lost 0 bases, J lost 5 bases, and 11 bases lay in between. Germline loops: CDR1 GTSNPN, CDR2 SVGIG (reference sequence). This CDR3 reads CAWSVLGLHEQYF. The CDR3 bases are TGTGCCTGGAGTGTACTCGGACTACACGAGCAGTACTTC. The complete variable domain, with remaining parts taken from reference TRBV30 and TRBJ2-7, reads SQTIHQWPATLVQPVGSPLSLECTVEGTSNPNLYWYRQAAGRGLQLLFYSVGIGQISSEVPQNLSASRPQDRQFILSSKKLLLSDSGFYLCAWSVLGLHEQYFGPGTRLTVT.

This chain links TRBV12-3 or TRBV12-4 with TRBJ1-1; D gene uncertain. This CDR3 spans 11 amino acids. V gave up 3 bases and J gave up 6 bases, with 5 bases separating them. The DNA for the CDR3 is TGTGCCAGCAGTTTTACAGCTGAAGCTTTCTTT. Its translation is CASSFTAEAFF.